This T cell receptor (beta chain) came from a study of OX40 agonist ivuxolimab in advanced cancers. Here immunoSEQ multiplex PCR was the method, and the copy in TCRdb shows in-frame clones only, minus some. The table includes tens of thousands of clones, 88% detected once. Germline CDR1 ENHRY, CDR2 SYGVKD. The CDR3 is 20 amino acids. Trimming at V came to 6 bases and at J to 0 bases, leaving 11 bases not matched to a gene. The TCR sequence derives from an adult with an advanced solid tumor such as melanoma, head and neck, liver or kidney cancer. The sequencing used CD4+ or CD8+ T cells sorted from blood, collected in a trial of the OX40 agonist ivuxolimab. V usage is TRBV10-3 and J usage is TRBJ2-1; TRBD2 aligns across 16 bases. The CDR3 DNA reads as TGTGCCATCAGGGGGGGACTAGCGGGAGGGACCCCCAGCTCCTACAATGAGCAGTTCTTC. Amino acid sequence: CAIRGGLAGGTPSSYNEQFF.